Listed below are T cell receptor beta chains from one sample, sequenced in a study of T cell repertoires in cytomegalovirus infection. Antigens of these TCRs are unknown. TCRdb re-analysed the reads in MiXCR, keeping a single row per CDR3 protein. The data hold approximately 74,000 distinct CDR3 sequences, with 35% to 50% observed a single time. The sequencing used CD8+ T cells from cultured PBMCs, collected from culture after CMV antigen stimulation. The source of these receptors is a human donor in good health (CMV status not recorded). Some clones in this sample may be carry-over from other donors' samples. Both conserved end residues are part of each CDR3.

v_call,cdr3_aa
TRBV7-6,CASSQTQMSGGEKLFF
TRBV6-2/TRBV6-3,CASSYSDRGLYEQYF
TRBV7-9,CASSPKDKGVETQYF
TRBV11-2,CASSLISDTQYF
TRBV4-2,CASSHGIHYGYTF
TRBV28,CASRTPEGGRETQYF
TRBV6-1,CASSGGTGGPRRNSYNEQFF
TRBV6-1,CASSGSRGPFAGYTF
TRBV4-3,CASSLRGTLNTEAFF
TRBV6-5,CASSYSIMNTEAFF
TRBV29-1,CSVEGPDRVSYNEQFF
TRBV4-2,CASSQSSPPRNTGELFF
TRBV20-1,CSARGRGGVSYEQYF
TRBV5-6,CASSSSRGHDGYTF
TRBV7-2,CASSLERVSQPQHF
TRBV2,CASSVDGPNRNQPQHF
TRBV28,CASSPATGTNYGYTF
TRBV7-2,CASSYQTTSGGYNEQFF
TRBV19,CASTRRGPSGGTNTGELFF
TRBV7-6,CASSSRLTPGLGMDTQYF
TRBV7-2,CASSRTRTGGVDTQYF
TRBV7-6,CASSSHRGVSYEQYF
TRBV7-2,CASSSSEGRAFF
TRBV12-3/TRBV12-4,CASSLDSAGVPSSYNEQFF
TRBV4-1,CASSQDGGGYNEQFF
TRBV24-1,CATSVYNEQFF
TRBV7-3,CASSFSGGTYNEQFF
TRBV20-1,CSARDLYSGGARQYF
TRBV7-2,CASSFRGRRYAQYF
TRBV3-1,CASSLRIAPAGVSYNEQFF
TRBV5-1,CASSTAGTGSGTEAFF
TRBV7-8,CASSLSAGPRETQYF
TRBV7-6,CASSPSSRGNQPQHF
TRBV2,CASTGYFEGQGYWSNQPQHF
TRBV2,CASSEGPGGSSTDTQYF
TRBV9,CASSETSGESTDTQYF
TRBV6-2/TRBV6-3,CASRSGQSQETQYF
TRBV2,CASRLAGYYEQYF
TRBV7-9,CASSSWIRAGVGKNTGELFF
TRBV28,CASQSGTDLYNEQFF
TRBV7-6,CASRKLQGRYTGELFF
TRBV7-2,CASSLSGTPQRTQYF
TRBV4-3,CASSQDSGAKAELFF
TRBV4-3,CASSQGSGTDTDTQYF
TRBV15,CATSRDRISTDTQYF
TRBV6-2/TRBV6-3,CASSYSVRFAGQGTVYEQYF
TRBV6-5,CASSHESRGSYEQYF
TRBV4-1,CASSQAPRKGDTEAFF
TRBV4-1,CASSQEQAVQPQHF
TRBV11-2,CASSLRTDYNEQFF
TRBV9,CASSAWTSDKETQYF
TRBV9,CASSVTSGGYNEQFF
TRBV19,CASRGKDLYYGYTF
TRBV12-3/TRBV12-4,CASRETGAGLPQHF
TRBV7-2,CASSSDFWGSNQPQHF